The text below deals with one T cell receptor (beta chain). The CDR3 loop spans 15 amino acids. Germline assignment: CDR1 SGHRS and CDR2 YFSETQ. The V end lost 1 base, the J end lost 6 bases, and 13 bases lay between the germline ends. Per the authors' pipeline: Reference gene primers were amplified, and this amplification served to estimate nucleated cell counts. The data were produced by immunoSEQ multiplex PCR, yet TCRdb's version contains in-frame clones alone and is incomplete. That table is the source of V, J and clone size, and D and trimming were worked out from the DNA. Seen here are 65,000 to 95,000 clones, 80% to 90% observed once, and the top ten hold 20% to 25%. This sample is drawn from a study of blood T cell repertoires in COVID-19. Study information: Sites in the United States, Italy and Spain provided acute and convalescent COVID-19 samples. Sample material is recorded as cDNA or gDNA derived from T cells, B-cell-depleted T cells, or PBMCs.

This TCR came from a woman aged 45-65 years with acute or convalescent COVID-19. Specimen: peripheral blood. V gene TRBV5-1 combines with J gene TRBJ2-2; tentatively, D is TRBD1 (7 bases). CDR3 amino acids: CASSLPARGAGELFF. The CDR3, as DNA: TGCGCCAGCAGCTTGCCGGCCAGGGGGGCCGGGGAGCTGTTTTTT.